This note documents a single T cell receptor (beta chain) sequence. What it recognizes is unknown. This CDR3 has 16 residues. The junction had 10 bases not matched to a gene; V was cut back by 6 bases and J by 3 bases. The germline V gene has CDR1 MNHEY and CDR2 SMNVEV (reference sequence). Amplification used 60 Vbeta primers and 13 Jbeta primers. This table comes from immunoSEQ multiplex PCR, and its TCRdb copy is limited to in-frame clones, with some not included. The sample contains some 150,000 clones, 87% of which appear only once. Healthy bone marrow donors made up the cohort. The sample comes from a study of cytomegalovirus exposure and HLA in healthy donors. The study, taken as a whole, reports: In all likelihood, a cluster of highly shared sequence variants was a sequencing artifact.

This chain joins TRBV27 and TRBJ2-5; 10 bases are shared with TRBD1. The TCR comes from a woman aged 25-40 years in good health and CMV-seronegative. Material: PBMCs. For the CDR3, the DNA is TGTGCCAGCAGCTCAAGTTCCGGGACAGGGGAAGAGACCCAGTACTTC. Its protein product is CASSSSSGTGEETQYF.